This TCR beta chain appears in the sequencing data of a study of T cells in Graves' hyperthyroidism and ophthalmopathy. Researchers amplified the TCR beta CDR3 regions from RNA transcripts. A first-round RT-PCR of the TCR CDR3 used the HTBI primer set. Via MiXCR, TCRdb re-called the multiplex PCR reads, giving one row per CDR3 protein. The sample holds about 200,000 distinct CDR3 sequences, approximately 20% seen once. Ten or more counts support this clonotype. Germline assignment: CDR1 SNHLY and CDR2 FYNNEI. The V end was cut by 2 bases, the J end by 4 bases, with 7 bases between. CDR3 length equals 13 residues.

The V gene is TRBV2, the J gene TRBJ2-3; D remains unclear. This TCR was sampled from a man aged 40-49 years with Graves' hyperthyroidism. Sample: blood. CDR3 amino acids: CASSEQGPDTQYF. CDR3 sequence (DNA): TGTGCCAGCAGTGAACAAGGACCAGATACGCAGTATTTT.